This entry is about one T cell receptor beta chain. This receptor's antigen is unknown. Qualities for individual bases were not recorded, and no much larger clone is one base off. In the prospective study, participants were about 18 to 89 years old, resided in about two dozen geographic areas of the United States, and were enrolled through a virtual design. In the prospective study, cohorts were assigned on the basis of participant-reported clinical history obtained from a screening survey and a study questionnaire. A participant counted as exposed if, within 2 weeks of entering the study, that participant had been in contact with someone who had a PCR-confirmed or clinician-diagnosed COVID-19 case. In the prospective study, whole blood, serum and a nasopharyngeal or oropharyngeal swab were collected from each participant by mobile phlebotomists. Over a roughly 2-month period, participants in the prospective study had the option of providing additional blood draws and questionnaires. Before DNA extraction, blood samples from the prospective study were shipped at room temperature or frozen.

The sample comes from a study of blood T cell repertoires in COVID-19 (dated by TCRdb to 2018 to 2021). Background for the entire study: Samples covering the acute and convalescent phases of COVID-19 were provided by collaborators in the United States, Italy and Spain. The prospective study material was composed of cDNA or gDNA derived from T cells, B-cell-depleted T cells, or PBMCs. The dataset comprised deeply sampled blood TCRbeta repertoires from subjects exposed to, actively infected with, or recovered from COVID-19. The repertoires were made available in a free public database intended to serve as a resource for research on the immune response to SARS-CoV-2. Samples came from the ongoing ImmuneRACE study (first 160 participants) plus 1,254 subjects from 6 global collaborators. The sample metadata nearly always contained a de-identified subject ID, COVID-19 status, age in years and sex. Where available, HLA class I and class II types were taken from metadata supplied by the sample provider and were not determined by assay-based typing.

CDR1 and CDR2 are drawn from the germline V gene: LGHNA, YSLEER. From the cysteine up to the phenylalanine, the CDR3 has a length of 15 residues. Only the CDR3 DNA is retained, 45 bases long and in frame from the first base. Trimming costs V 2 bases and J 7 bases, and their ends lie 12 bases apart. Overall study results and their limits: The amount of clinical and demographic metadata varied by source and participant and was provided uncurated.

TCRbeta CDR3 regions were amplified from genomic DNA using the immunoSEQ Assay, a bias-controlled multiplex PCR. Processing in the source paper ran as follows. The number of nucleated cells in each sample was estimated by amplification of reference gene primers within the assay. To quantify the absolute abundance of each unique TCRbeta CDR3 rearrangement, sequence reads were collapsed and filtered. For each sample, productive Simpson clonality was calculated as the square root of Simpson's diversity index over productive rearrangements. The source is immuneACCESS, and TCRdb retained only in-frame sequences with V and J called. Part of the clones is not carried over; for the studies checked, unresolved V genes explain less than half of this, and the remainder is unexplained. That table is the source of V, J and clone size, and D and trimming were worked out from the DNA. The sample data list 350,000 to 400,000 clones, and roughly 92% of these were observed just once. The ten largest clonotypes hold roughly 0.9% of the sample.

What was sequenced was PBMCs or T cells enriched from blood (not recorded which). The origin of this receptor is a woman between 35 and 50 years old who had been exposed to COVID-19. Rearrangement joined TRBV4-3 to TRBJ1-6; a weak D assignment points to TRBD1 (6 bases agree). The DNA is as follows: TGCGCCAGCAGCCAAATACAGGGTCCCAATTCACCCCTCCACTTT. This encodes CASSQIQGPNSPLHF.